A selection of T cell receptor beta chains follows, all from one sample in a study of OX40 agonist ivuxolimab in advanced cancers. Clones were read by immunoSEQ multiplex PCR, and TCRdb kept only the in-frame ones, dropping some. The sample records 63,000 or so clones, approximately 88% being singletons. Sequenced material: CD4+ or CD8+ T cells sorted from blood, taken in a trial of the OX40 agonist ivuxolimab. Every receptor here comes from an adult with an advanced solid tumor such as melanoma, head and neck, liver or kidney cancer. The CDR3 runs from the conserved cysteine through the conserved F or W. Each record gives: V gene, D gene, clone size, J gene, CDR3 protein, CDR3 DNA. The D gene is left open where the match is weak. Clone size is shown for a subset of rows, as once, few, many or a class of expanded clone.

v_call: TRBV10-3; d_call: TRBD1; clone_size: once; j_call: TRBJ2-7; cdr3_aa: CAISESKPGQGPSEQYF; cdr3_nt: TGTGCCATCAGTGAGTCGAAGCCGGGACAGGGGCCTTCCGAGCAGTACTTC
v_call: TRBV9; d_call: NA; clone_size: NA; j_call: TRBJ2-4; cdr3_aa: CASSDAREDIQYF; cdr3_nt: TGTGCCAGCAGCGATGCCAGGGAGGACATTCAGTACTTC
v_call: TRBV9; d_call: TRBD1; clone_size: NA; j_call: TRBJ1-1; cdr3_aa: CASSKGDRGARTEAFF; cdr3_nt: TGTGCCAGCAGTAAAGGGGACAGGGGGGCTAGGACTGAAGCTTTCTTT
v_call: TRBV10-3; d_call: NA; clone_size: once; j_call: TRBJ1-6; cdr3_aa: CAISESGGNSPLHF; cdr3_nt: TGTGCCATCAGTGAGTCCGGGGGCAATTCACCCCTCCACTTT
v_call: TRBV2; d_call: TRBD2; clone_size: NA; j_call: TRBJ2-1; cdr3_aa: CASSRDYQSYNEQFF; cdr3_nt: TGTGCCAGCAGTCGGGACTACCAATCCTACAATGAGCAGTTCTTC
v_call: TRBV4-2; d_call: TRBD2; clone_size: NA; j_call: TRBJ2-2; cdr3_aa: CASGGGSANTGELFF; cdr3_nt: TGTGCCAGCGGAGGCGGGAGCGCGAACACCGGGGAGCTGTTTTTT
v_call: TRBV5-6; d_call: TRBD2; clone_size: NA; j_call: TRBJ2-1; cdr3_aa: CASSLISGRLNEQFF; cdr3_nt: TGTGCCAGCAGCTTGATTAGCGGGAGGCTCAATGAGCAGTTCTTC
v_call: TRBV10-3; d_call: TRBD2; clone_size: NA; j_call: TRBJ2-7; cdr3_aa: CAISDRTSGRSYEQYF; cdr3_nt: TGTGCCATCAGTGATAGGACTAGCGGGAGGTCGTACGAGCAGTACTTC
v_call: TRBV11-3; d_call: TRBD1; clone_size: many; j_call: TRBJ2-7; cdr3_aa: CASSPLGQGRLEQYF; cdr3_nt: TGTGCCAGCAGCCCCCTCGGACAGGGACGGCTCGAGCAGTACTTC
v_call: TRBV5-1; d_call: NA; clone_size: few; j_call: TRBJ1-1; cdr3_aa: CASSWQDRNTEAFF; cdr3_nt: TGCGCCAGCAGCTGGCAGGACAGGAACACTGAAGCTTTCTTT
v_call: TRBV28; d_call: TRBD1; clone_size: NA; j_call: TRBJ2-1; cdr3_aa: CASTPPRQGNNEQFF; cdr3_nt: TGTGCCAGCACACCACCTCGACAGGGAAACAATGAGCAGTTCTTC
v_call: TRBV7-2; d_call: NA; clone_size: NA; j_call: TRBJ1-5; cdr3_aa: CASSLGQINQPQHF; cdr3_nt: TGTGCCAGCAGCTTAGGACAGATTAATCAGCCCCAGCATTTT
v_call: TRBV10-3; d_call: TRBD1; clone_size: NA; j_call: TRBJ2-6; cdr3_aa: CAISFDRGTNVLTF; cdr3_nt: TGTGCCATCAGTTTTGACAGGGGTACCAACGTCCTGACTTTC
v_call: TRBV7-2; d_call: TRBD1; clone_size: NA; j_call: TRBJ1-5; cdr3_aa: CASSPRTGANQPQHF; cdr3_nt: TGTGCCAGCAGCCCCCGGACAGGGGCCAATCAGCCCCAGCATTTT
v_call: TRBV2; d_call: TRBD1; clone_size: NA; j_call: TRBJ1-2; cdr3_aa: CASNSGQENYGYTF; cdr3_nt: TGTGCCAGCAACTCTGGACAGGAGAACTATGGCTACACCTTC
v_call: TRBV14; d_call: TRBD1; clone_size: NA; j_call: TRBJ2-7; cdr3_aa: CASSHPGQNIYEQYF; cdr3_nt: TGTGCCAGCAGCCACCCGGGACAGAACATCTACGAGCAGTACTTC
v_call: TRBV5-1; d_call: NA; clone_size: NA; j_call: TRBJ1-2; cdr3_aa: CASSLEAYDYGYTF; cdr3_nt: TGCGCCAGCAGCTTGGAAGCCTACGACTATGGCTACACCTTC
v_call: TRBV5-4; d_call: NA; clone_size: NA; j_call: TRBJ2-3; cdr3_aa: CASSRDTDTQYF; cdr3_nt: TGTGCCAGCAGCCGCGACACAGATACGCAGTATTTT
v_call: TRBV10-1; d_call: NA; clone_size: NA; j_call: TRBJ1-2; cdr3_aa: CASSSRPGSRNGYTF; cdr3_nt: TGCGCCAGCAGTAGCCGTCCGGGATCCCGGAATGGCTACACCTTC
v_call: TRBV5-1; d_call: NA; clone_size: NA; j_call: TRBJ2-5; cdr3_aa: CASSLYTFDQETQYF; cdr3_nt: TGCGCCAGCAGCTTGTACACGTTTGACCAAGAGACCCAGTACTTC
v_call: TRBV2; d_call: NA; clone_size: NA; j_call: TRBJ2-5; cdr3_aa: CASRAGLLDQETQYF; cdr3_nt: TGTGCCAGCAGGGCAGGGCTCTTGGACCAAGAGACCCAGTACTTC
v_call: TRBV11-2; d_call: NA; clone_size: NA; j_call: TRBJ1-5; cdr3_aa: CASSLGTNGGQPQHF; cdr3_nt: TGTGCCAGCAGCTTAGGGACCAACGGAGGTCAGCCCCAGCATTTT
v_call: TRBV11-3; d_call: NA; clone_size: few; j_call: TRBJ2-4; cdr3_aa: CASSLRGQTLDIQYF; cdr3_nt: TGTGCCAGCAGCCTGCGGGGCCAAACTCTGGACATTCAGTACTTC
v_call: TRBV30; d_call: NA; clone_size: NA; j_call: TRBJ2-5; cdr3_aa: CAWSVTRGETQYF; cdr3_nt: TGTGCCTGGAGTGTAACCAGGGGTGAGACCCAGTACTTC
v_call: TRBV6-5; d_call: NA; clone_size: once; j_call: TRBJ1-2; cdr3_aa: CASSYPGSRGYTF; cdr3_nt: TGTGCCAGCAGTTACCCGGGCAGCCGCGGCTACACCTTC
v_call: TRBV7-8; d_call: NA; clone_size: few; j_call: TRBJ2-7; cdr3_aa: CASSSGHEQYF; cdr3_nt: TGTGCCAGCAGCTCCGGACACGAGCAGTACTTC
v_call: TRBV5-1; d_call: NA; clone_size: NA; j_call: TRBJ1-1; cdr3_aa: CASSPPDTEAFF; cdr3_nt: TGCGCCAGCAGCCCCCCAGATACTGAAGCTTTCTTT
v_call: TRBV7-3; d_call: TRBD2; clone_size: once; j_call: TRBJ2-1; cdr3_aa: CASSLRPSGLAGRYNEQFF; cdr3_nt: TGTGCCAGCAGCTTAAGACCCTCAGGACTAGCGGGAAGGTACAATGAGCAGTTCTTC
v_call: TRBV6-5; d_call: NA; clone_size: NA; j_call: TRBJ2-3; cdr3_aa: CASSPARGADTQYF; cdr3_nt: TGTGCCAGCAGCCCCGCGCGGGGCGCAGATACGCAGTATTTT
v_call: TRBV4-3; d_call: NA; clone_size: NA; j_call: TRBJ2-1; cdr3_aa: CASSRRSSYNEQFF; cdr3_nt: TGCGCCAGCAGCCGGAGAAGCTCCTACAATGAGCAGTTCTTC
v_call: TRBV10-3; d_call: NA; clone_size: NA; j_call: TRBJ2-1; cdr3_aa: CAIGEDEQFF; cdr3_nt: TGTGCCATAGGGGAAGATGAGCAGTTCTTC
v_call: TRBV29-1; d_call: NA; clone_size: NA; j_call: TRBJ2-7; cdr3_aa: CSGLPLGHRDFAYEQYF; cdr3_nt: TGCAGCGGCCTACCCCTGGGACACCGGGACTTCGCCTACGAGCAGTACTTC
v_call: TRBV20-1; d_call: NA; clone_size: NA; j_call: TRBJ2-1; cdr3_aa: CSARDVGGQFF; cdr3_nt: TGCAGTGCTAGAGATGTCGGTGGGCAGTTCTTC
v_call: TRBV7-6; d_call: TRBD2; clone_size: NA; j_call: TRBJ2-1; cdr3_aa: CASSLRTLAGGPLSYNEQFF; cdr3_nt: TGTGCCAGCAGCTTAAGGACACTAGCGGGAGGGCCGTTGTCTTACAATGAGCAGTTCTTC
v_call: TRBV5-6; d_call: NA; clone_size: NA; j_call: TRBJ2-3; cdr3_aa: CASSSVLSTDTQYF; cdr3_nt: TGTGCCAGCAGCTCAGTTCTTAGCACAGATACGCAGTATTTT
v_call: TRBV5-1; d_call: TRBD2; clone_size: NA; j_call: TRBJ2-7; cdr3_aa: CASSFTGGVDEQYF; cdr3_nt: TGCGCCAGCAGCTTTACGGGAGGGGTCGACGAGCAGTACTTC
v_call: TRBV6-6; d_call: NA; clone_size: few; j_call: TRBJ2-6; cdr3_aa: CASSYGGSGANVLTF; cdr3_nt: TGTGCCAGCAGTTACGGGGGGTCTGGGGCCAACGTCCTGACTTTC
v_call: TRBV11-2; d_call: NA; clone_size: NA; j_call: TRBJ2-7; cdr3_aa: CASSSLWEAYEQYF; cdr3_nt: TGTGCCAGCAGCTCGCTATGGGAGGCCTACGAGCAGTACTTC
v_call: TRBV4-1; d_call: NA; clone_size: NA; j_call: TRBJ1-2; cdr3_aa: CASSFRNPGQSFYGYTF; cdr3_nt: TGCGCCAGCAGCTTTCGGAACCCCGGACAGAGTTTCTATGGCTACACCTTC
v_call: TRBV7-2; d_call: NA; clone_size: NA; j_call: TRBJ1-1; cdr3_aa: CASSLLNTEAFF; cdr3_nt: TGTGCCAGCAGCTTACTGAACACTGAAGCTTTCTTT
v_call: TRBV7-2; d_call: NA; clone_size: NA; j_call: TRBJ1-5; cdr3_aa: CASSWGQGRGPQHF; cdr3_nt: TGTGCCAGCAGCTGGGGTCAGGGGCGGGGGCCCCAGCATTTT
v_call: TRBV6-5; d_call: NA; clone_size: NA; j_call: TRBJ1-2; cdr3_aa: CATGRGYNYGYTF; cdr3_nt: TGTGCCACCGGCCGTGGGTACAACTATGGCTACACCTTC
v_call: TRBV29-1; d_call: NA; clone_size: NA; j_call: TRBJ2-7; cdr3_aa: CSALTGSYEQYF; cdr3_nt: TGCAGCGCCTTGACAGGCTCCTACGAGCAGTACTTC
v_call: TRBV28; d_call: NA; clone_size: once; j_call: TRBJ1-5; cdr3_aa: CASSSPDGHNQPQHF; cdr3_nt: TGTGCCAGCAGTTCTCCGGACGGACACAATCAGCCCCAGCATTTT
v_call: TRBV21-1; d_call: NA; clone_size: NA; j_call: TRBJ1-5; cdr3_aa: CASSKERAHRNQPQHF; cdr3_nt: TGTGCCAGCAGCAAAGAAAGGGCCCACCGCAATCAGCCCCAGCATTTT
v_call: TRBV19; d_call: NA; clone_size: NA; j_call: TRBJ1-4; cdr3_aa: CASSGSAGWEKLFF; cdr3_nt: TGTGCCAGTAGTGGCTCGGCAGGGTGGGAAAAACTGTTTTTT
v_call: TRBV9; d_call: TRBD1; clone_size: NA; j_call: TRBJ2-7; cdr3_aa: CASSRGQGDSYEQYF; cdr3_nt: TGTGCCAGCAGCCGCGGACAGGGAGACTCCTACGAGCAGTACTTC
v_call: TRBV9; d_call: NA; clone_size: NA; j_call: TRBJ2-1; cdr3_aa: CASSGPFGSAYNEQFF; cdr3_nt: TGTGCCAGCAGCGGACCCTTCGGGAGCGCCTACAATGAGCAGTTCTTC
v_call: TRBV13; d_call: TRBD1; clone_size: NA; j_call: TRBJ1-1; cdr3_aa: CASSRSGTGDTEAFF; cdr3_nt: TGTGCCAGCAGCCGCTCCGGGACAGGGGACACTGAAGCTTTCTTT
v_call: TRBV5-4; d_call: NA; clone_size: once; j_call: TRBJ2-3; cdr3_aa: CASSLSRSGVRTDTQYF; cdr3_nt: TGTGCCAGCAGCTTGAGTAGGTCGGGAGTTAGGACAGATACGCAGTATTTT
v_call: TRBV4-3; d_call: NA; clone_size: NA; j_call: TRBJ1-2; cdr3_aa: CASSQYLGRGDYGYTF; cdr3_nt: TGCGCCAGCAGCCAATACCTGGGACGGGGGGACTATGGCTACACCTTC
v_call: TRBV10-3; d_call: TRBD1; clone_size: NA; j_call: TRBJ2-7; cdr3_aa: CAINRQGVYEQYF; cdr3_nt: TGTGCCATCAACCGACAGGGTGTGTACGAGCAGTACTTC
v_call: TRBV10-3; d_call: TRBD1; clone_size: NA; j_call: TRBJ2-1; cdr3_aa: CAISESAGGDEQFF; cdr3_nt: TGTGCCATCAGTGAGTCAGCAGGGGGCGATGAGCAGTTCTTC
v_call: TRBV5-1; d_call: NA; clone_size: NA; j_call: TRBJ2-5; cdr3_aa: CASSLVGSGETQYF; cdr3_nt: TGCGCCAGCAGCTTGGTAGGGTCGGGAGAGACCCAGTACTTC
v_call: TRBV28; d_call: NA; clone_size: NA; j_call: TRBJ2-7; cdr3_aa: CASRKSGILYEQYF; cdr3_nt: TGTGCCAGCAGGAAATCCGGGATCCTCTACGAGCAGTACTTC
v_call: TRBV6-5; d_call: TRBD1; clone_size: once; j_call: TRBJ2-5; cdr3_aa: CASRSTGGYQETQYF; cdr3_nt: TGTGCCAGCAGGTCGACAGGGGGCTACCAAGAGACCCAGTACTTC
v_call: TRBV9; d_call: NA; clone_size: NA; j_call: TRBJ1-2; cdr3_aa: CASSSGQGDYGYTF; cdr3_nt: TGTGCCAGCAGCTCCGGACAAGGGGACTATGGCTACACCTTC